The rows below give T cell receptor beta chains drawn from one sample of a study of monozygotic twins with inflammatory bowel disease. With the 5' RACE reads reprocessed, TCRdb shows one record per CDR3 protein and no DNA. The table counts about 420,000 distinct CDR3 sequences; around 2.4% lies in the top ten. The sample was blood. These TCRs come from a human donor with ulcerative colitis or Crohn's disease, or a healthy co-twin of an affected twin (not recorded which). Both conserved end residues are part of each CDR3. Fields, in order: J gene, V gene, CDR3 protein.

J: TRBJ1-1; V: TRBV12-3/TRBV12-4; CDR3: CASSPILGELTEAFF
J: TRBJ2-7; V: TRBV28; CDR3: CASSFFTPDSTYEQYF
J: TRBJ2-2; V: TRBV5-1; CDR3: CASSLDVRYTGELFF
J: TRBJ1-5; V: TRBV6-2/TRBV6-3; CDR3: CASRVGLSNQPQHF
J: TRBJ2-7; V: TRBV4-2; CDR3: CASSQDASLMSYEQYF
J: TRBJ1-2; V: TRBV5-1; CDR3: CASSLVDKVNYGYTF
J: TRBJ2-1; V: TRBV7-9; CDR3: CASSPSSGPTYNEQFF
J: TRBJ2-6; V: TRBV5-6; CDR3: CASSFGGRTSGANVLTF
J: TRBJ1-5; V: TRBV27; CDR3: CASSSGRTGSNQPQHF
J: TRBJ1-6; V: TRBV25-1; CDR3: CASSGPGTVHSPLHF
J: TRBJ1-4; V: TRBV27; CDR3: CASSRTSGTDNEKLFF
J: TRBJ2-1; V: TRBV12-3/TRBV12-4; CDR3: CASSRRLVSEQFF
J: TRBJ2-2; V: TRBV30; CDR3: CAWIPDRGAGELFF
J: TRBJ2-7; V: TRBV20-1; CDR3: CSARNRAGGFYEQYF
J: TRBJ2-5; V: TRBV4-1; CDR3: CASSHGQAETQYF
J: TRBJ2-1; V: TRBV24-1; CDR3: CATSDPGLATDEQFF
J: TRBJ2-2; V: TRBV5-5; CDR3: CASSDTGQVNTGELFF
J: TRBJ2-1; V: TRBV29-1; CDR3: CSVIITGVGEQFF
J: TRBJ1-1; V: TRBV12-3/TRBV12-4; CDR3: CASSPVGRENTEAFF
J: TRBJ2-7; V: TRBV3-1; CDR3: CASSMDSPYEQYF
J: TRBJ1-1; V: TRBV20-1; CDR3: CSEQGRNTEAFF
J: TRBJ2-3; V: TRBV20-1; CDR3: CTARSTSGPTDTQYF
J: TRBJ2-5; V: TRBV7-9; CDR3: CASSLVAGEETQYF
J: TRBJ2-2; V: TRBV20-1; CDR3: CSAPSRGNTGELFF
J: TRBJ2-7; V: TRBV5-5; CDR3: CASSHSQGGSYEQYF
J: TRBJ1-6; V: TRBV27; CDR3: CASSLSGFYSPLHF
J: TRBJ1-3; V: TRBV7-2; CDR3: CASSLGGVTGNTIYF
J: TRBJ2-5; V: TRBV12-3/TRBV12-4; CDR3: CASSLIRGTAIQETQYF